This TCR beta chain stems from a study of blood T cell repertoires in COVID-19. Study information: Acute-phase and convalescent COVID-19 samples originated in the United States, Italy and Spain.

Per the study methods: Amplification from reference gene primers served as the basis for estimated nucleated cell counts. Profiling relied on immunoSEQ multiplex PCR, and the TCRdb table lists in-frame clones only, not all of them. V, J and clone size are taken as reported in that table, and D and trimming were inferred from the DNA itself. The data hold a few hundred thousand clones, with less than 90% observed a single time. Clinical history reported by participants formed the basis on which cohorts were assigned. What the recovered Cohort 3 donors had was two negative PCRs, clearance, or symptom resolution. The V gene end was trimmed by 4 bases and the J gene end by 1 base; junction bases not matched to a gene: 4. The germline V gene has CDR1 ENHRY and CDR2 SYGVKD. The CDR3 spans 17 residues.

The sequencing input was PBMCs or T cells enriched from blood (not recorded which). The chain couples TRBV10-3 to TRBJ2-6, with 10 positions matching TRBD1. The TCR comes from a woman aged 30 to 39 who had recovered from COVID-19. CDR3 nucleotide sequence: TGTGCCATCAGTGGGCGACAGGGGGCGTCTGGGGCCAACGTCCTGACTTTC. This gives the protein CAISGRQGASGANVLTF.